The entry below gives a single T cell receptor beta chain sequence along with its context. Compared with germline, one end of the junction differs, possibly owing to a read error. PCR employed 60 Vbeta and 13 Jbeta primers. The assay was immunoSEQ multiplex PCR, and TCRdb's table has in-frame clones only and misses some. The sample gives 150,000 to 200,000 clones, 70% to 80% of which show up once; 0.7% to 0.8% is in the top ten. Germline V gene sequence: CDR1 MNHEY, CDR2 SVGAGI. This CDR3 comprises 13 residues. The data were obtained in a study of cytomegalovirus exposure and HLA in healthy donors. The source of this sequence is a female donor in good health and CMV-seronegative. This chain connects TRBV6-5 to TRBJ1-2; 7 bases agree with TRBD1. Specimen: PBMCs. CDR3 nucleotide sequence: TGTGCCACCAGCGCCACTTCACTCCGGGACAGCCACTTC. It is translated as CATSATSLRDSHF.